This T cell receptor (beta chain) was profiled in a study of CD4 and CD8 cells across lung adenocarcinoma regions. The patients had localized lung adenocarcinoma, a non-small cell subtype. This clonotype was detected only a few times. TCRdb processed the PCR reads anew with MiXCR; each CDR3 protein has one entry. Of over 15,000 distinct CDR3 sequences listed, roughly 50% were seen once; the top ten hold around a fifth. The CDR3 totals 14 residues. Germline CDR1 SGHRS, CDR2 YFSETQ. V was trimmed by 7 bases and J by 2 bases, leaving 13 bases between them. The clonotype originates from a male donor with lung adenocarcinoma. The CD4 and CD8 labels of this study may be unreliable. The V call is TRBV5-1, the J call TRBJ2-1, with D perhaps matching TRBD2 (6 bases). Sequencing was done on a sample of CD4+ T cells from the margin of a lung tumor. CDR3 loop: CASRGTSTYNEQFF. The CDR3 DNA sequence: TGCGCCAGCCGCGGGACGAGCACCTACAATGAGCAGTTCTTC.